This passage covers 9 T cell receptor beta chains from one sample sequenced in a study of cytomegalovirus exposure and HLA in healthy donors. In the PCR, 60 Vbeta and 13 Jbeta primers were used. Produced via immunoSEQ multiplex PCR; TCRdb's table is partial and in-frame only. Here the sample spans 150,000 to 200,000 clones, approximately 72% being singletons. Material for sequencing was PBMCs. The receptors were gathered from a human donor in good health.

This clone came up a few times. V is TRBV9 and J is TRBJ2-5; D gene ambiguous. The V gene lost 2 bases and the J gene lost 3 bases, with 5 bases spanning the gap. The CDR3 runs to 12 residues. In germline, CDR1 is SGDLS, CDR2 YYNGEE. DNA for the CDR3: TGTGCCAGCAGCGTTGAGAAAGAGACCCAGTACTTC. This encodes CASSVEKETQYF.

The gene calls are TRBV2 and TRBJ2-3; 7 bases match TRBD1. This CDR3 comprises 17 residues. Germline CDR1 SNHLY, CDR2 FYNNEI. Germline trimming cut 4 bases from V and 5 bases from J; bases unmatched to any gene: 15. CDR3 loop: CASSATLGGQVRDTQYF. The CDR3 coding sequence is TGTGCCAGCAGTGCGACCCTAGGGGGCCAGGTGCGAGATACGCAGTATTTT.

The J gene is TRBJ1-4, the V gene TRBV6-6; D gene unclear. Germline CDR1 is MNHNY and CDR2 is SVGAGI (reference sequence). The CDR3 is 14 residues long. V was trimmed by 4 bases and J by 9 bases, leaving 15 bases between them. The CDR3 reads CASSSQTLEKKLFF. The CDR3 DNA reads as TGTGCCAGCAGTTCGCAGACACTCGAAAAAAAACTGTTTTTT.

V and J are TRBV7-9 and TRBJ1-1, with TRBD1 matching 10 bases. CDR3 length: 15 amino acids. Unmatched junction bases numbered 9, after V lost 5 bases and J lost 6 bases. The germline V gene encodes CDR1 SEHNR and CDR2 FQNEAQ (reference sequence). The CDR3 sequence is CASSITTGGGPEAFF. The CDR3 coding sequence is TGTGCCAGCAGCATAACGACAGGGGGCGGGCCTGAAGCTTTCTTT.

The CDR3 DNA is TGTGCCAGCAGCTTAGCGCCTAAGACAGGGCGTAACTATGGCTACACCTTC. Translating gives CASSLAPKTGRNYGYTF. The rearrangement uses TRBV7-6 and TRBJ1-2; TRBD1 aligns across 7 bases. V dropped 0 bases and J dropped 1; count of bases not matched to a gene: 8. CDR3 length equals 17 residues. Germline loops: CDR1 SGHVS, CDR2 FNYEAQ. The full variable domain, its missing parts supplied by reference TRBV7-6 and TRBJ1-2, is GAGVSQSPRYKVTKRGQDVALRCDPISGHVSLYWYRQALGQGPEFLTYFNYEAQQDKSGLPNDRFSAERPEGSISTLTIQRTEQRDSAMYRCASSLAPKTGRNYGYTFGSGTRLTVV.

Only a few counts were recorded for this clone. This CDR3 is CASSLGTGREQPQHF. The CDR3, as DNA: TGTGCCAGTAGTCTAGGGACAGGGCGGGAACAGCCCCAGCATTTT. The chain links TRBV19 to TRBJ1-5; 9 positions match TRBD1. The CDR3 runs 15 residues. The V segment lost 5 bases and the J segment 7 bases; nucleotides outside the gene matches: 9. CDR1 LNHDA and CDR2 SQIVND come from the germline V gene (reference sequence).

In DNA, the CDR3 is TGTGCCAGTCTGGGAGAGAACACTGAAGCTTTCTTT. The encoded protein is CASLGENTEAFF. The chain links TRBV28 to TRBJ1-1, with D unresolved. V lost 9 bases, J lost 1 base, and 9 bases lay in between. The CDR3 spans 12 residues. Germline V CDR1 and CDR2: MDHEN, SYDVKM.

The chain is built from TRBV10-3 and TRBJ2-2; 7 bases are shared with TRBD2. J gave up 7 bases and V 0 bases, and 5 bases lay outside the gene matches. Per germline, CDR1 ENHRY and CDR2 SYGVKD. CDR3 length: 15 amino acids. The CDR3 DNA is TGTGCCATCAGTGAGTCCCGGGAGGCCGGCGGGGAGCTGTTTTTT. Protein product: CAISESREAGGELFF.

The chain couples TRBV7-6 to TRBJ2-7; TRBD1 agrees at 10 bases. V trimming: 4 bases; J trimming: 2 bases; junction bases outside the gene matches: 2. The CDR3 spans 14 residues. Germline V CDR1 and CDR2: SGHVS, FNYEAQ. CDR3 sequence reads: CASSSDRGAYEQYF. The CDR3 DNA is TGTGCCAGCAGCTCGGACAGGGGGGCCTACGAGCAGTACTTC.